The TCR beta chain under discussion was sequenced for a study of blood T cell repertoires in COVID-19 (dated by TCRdb to 2019 to 2021). Describing the broader study: Collaborator samples came from the United States, Italy and Spain and covered acute and convalescent phases of COVID-19. The prospective study material was composed of cDNA or gDNA derived from T cells, B-cell-depleted T cells, or PBMCs. The repertoires were made available in a free public database intended to serve as a resource for research on the immune response to SARS-CoV-2. Deeply sampled blood TCRbeta repertoires from subjects exposed to, actively infected with, or recovered from COVID-19 were included in the dataset. HLA class I and class II types, where available, came from metadata supplied by the sample provider rather than from assay-based typing. The samples were drawn from two sources: the first 160 participants of the ongoing ImmuneRACE study, and 1,000 to 1,500 subjects contributed by 6 global collaborators. The sample metadata nearly always contained a de-identified subject ID, COVID-19 status, age in years and sex.

TCRbeta CDR3 regions were amplified from genomic DNA using the immunoSEQ Assay, a bias-controlled multiplex PCR. As for the original processing: The number of nucleated cells in each sample was estimated by amplification of reference gene primers within the assay. To quantify the absolute abundance of each unique TCRbeta CDR3 rearrangement, sequence reads were collapsed and filtered. For each sample, productive Simpson clonality was calculated by taking the square root of Simpson's diversity index across productive rearrangements. In its TCRdb copy, this immuneACCESS table keeps in-frame sequences only and misses some clones. Where compared with another copy, unresolved V genes explain less than half of these, and the others have no known cause. V and J calls and clone size are as listed in that table; D and trimming were resolved from the DNA. The sample contains about 200,000 clones, 60% to 85% of them found a single time. 4.5% to 7% of the sample belongs to the ten largest clones.

Overall study results and their limits: Clinical and demographic metadata were provided uncurated, with the amount varying by source and participant.

Many counts were recorded for this clone. This receptor's antigen is unknown. Within one base of it there is no much larger clone, and no base qualities were kept. Looking up the germline V gene yields CDR1 MNHEY and CDR2 SVGAGI. V and J lose 8 bases and 0 bases, and a span of 8 bases separates them. Measured from the cysteine to the phenylalanine, the CDR3 is 13 residues long. Left in the record is the CDR3 DNA by itself, 39 bases read in frame from the first base. Collaborating institutions collected whole blood in K2EDTA tubes following their own protocols. Collaborator samples were shipped for TCRbeta analysis as frozen whole blood, isolated PBMCs, or DNA extracted from either sample type.

Here the chain combines TRBV6-5 and TRBJ1-5; too little of a D gene remains to name it. The sequencing sample was made of peripheral blood. The source is a woman between 65 and 79 years old with acute or convalescent COVID-19. CDR3 region: CASRSYSNQPQHF. The sequence in DNA is TGTGCCAGCCGGTCTTATAGCAATCAGCCCCAGCATTTT.